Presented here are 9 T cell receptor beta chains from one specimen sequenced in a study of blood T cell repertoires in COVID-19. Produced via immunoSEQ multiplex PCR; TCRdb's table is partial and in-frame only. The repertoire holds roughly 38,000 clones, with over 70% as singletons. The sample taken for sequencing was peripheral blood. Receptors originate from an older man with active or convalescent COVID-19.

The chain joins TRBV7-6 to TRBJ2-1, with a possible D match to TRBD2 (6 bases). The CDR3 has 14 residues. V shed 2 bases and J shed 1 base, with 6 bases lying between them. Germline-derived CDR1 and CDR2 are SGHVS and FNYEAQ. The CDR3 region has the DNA TGTGCCAGCAGCTTACGGGGGTCCTACAATGAGCAGTTCTTC. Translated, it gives CASSLRGSYNEQFF.

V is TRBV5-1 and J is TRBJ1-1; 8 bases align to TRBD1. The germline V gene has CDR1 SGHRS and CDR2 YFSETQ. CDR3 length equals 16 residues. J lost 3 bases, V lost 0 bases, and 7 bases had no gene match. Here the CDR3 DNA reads TGCGCCAGCAGCTTGGCAGGGAACAGGGGGTACACTGAAGCTTTCTTT. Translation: CASSLAGNRGYTEAFF.

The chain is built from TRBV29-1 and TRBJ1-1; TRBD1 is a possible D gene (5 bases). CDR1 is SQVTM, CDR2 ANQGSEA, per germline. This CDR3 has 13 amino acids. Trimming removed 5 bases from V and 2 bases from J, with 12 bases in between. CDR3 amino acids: CSVPSQGNTEAFF. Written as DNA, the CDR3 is TGCAGCGTTCCTAGTCAGGGTAACACTGAAGCTTTCTTT.

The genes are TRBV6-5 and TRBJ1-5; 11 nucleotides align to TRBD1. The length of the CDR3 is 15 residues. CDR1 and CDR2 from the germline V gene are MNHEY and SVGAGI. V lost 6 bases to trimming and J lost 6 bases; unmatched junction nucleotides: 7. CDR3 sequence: CASRVDRGRIQPQHF. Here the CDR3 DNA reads TGTGCCAGCAGGGTGGACAGGGGGCGCATTCAGCCCCAGCATTTT.

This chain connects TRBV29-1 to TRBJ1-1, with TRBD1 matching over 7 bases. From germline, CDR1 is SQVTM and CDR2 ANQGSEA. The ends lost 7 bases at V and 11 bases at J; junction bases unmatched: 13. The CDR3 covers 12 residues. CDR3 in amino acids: CSATTGSSSAFF. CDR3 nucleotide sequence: TGCAGCGCCACGACAGGGTCGTCCTCTGCTTTCTTT.

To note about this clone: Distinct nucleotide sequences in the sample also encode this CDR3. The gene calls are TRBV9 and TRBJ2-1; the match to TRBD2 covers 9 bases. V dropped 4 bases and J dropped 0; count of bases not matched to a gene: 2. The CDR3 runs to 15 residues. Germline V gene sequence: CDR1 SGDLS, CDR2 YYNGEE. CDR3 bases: TGTGCCAGCAGCCCGACTAGCGGCTCCTACAATGAGCAGTTCTTC. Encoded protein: CASSPTSGSYNEQFF.

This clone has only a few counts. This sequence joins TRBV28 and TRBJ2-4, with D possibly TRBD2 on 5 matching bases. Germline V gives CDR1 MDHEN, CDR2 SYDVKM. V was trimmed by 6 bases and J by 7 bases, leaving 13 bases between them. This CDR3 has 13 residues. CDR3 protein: CASSKRPGNIQYF. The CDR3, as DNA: TGTGCCAGCAGCAAGAGACCGGGGAACATTCAGTACTTC.

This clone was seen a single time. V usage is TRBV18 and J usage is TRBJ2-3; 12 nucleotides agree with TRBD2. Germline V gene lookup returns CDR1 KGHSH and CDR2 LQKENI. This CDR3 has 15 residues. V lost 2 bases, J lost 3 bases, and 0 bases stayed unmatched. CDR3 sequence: CASSPGTSGTDTQYF. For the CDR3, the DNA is TGTGCCAGCTCACCAGGGACTAGCGGGACAGATACGCAGTATTTT.

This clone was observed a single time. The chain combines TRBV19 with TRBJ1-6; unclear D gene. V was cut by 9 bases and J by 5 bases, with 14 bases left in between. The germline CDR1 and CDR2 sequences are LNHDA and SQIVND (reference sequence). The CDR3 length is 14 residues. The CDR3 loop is CASTADKNNSPLHF. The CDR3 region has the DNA TGTGCCAGCACGGCAGACAAGAATAATTCACCCCTCCACTTT.